The 19 T cell receptor beta chains in this list originate from one sample, sequenced in a study of shared clonotypes between healthy human individuals. Generated by immunoSEQ multiplex PCR, the TCRdb table keeps only in-frame clones and is missing some. The table has some 300,000 clones, around 79% seen once. Sequencing input: memory CD4+ T cells sorted from blood. Subset given: CD45RA-negative fraction. Receptor source: a man under 40 in good health.

The J gene is TRBJ1-5, the V gene TRBV28; D perhaps matches TRBD1 (5 bases). The CDR3 extends over 12 amino acids. Trimming left V 6 bases short and J 5 bases short, with 8 bases between. Germline lookup yields CDR1 MDHEN and CDR2 SYDVKM. This CDR3 reads CASRPGHQPQHF. The CDR3 DNA reads TGTGCCAGCAGACCGGGGCATCAGCCCCAGCATTTT. Supplemented by reference TRBV28 and TRBJ1-5, the full variable domain reads DVKVTQSSRYLVKRTGEKVFLECVQDMDHENMFWYRQDPGLGLRLIYFSYDVKMKEKGDIPEGYSVSREKKERFSLILESASTNQTSMYLCASRPGHQPQHFGDGTRLSIL.

This clone was counted ten times or more. CDR3 protein: CASSLGGTTNNEQFF. CDR3 DNA: TGTGCCAGCAGCTTGGGGGGTACTACGAACAATGAGCAGTTCTTC. The chain recombines TRBV5-4 with TRBJ2-1; D unresolved. CDR1 and CDR2 from the germline V gene are SGHNT and YYREEE (reference sequence). The CDR3 length is 15 residues. The germline V and J ends were trimmed by 0 bases and 5 bases, with 12 bases remaining between them.

This clone was seen a handful of times. The chain is built from TRBV11-2 and TRBJ1-1; D gene uncertain. The ends were cut back, 1 base at V and 2 bases at J, with 5 bases in the middle. This CDR3 spans 13 amino acids. The germline CDR1 and CDR2 sequences are SGHAT and FQNNGV. CDR3 bases: TGTGCCAGCAGCTTAGGACACAACACTGAAGCTTTCTTT. Its protein product is CASSLGHNTEAFF.

The rearrangement joins TRBV19 to TRBJ1-4; D unclear. The CDR3 has 19 residues. Germline CDR1 LNHDA, CDR2 SQIVND (reference sequence). Trimming pared 5 bases from V and 0 bases from J, leaving 22 bases between. The chain's CDR3 is CASSASFYGSPATNEKLFF. The DNA of the CDR3 is TGTGCCAGTAGTGCCTCCTTTTACGGCAGCCCAGCAACTAATGAAAAACTGTTTTTT.

This clone was detected many times. V is TRBV6-6 and J is TRBJ2-3; 11 positions match TRBD2. V shed 6 bases and J 4 bases; nucleotides not matched to a gene: 9. The CDR3 is 16 amino acids. Germline CDR1 MNHNY, CDR2 SVGAGI (reference sequence). The CDR3 DNA is TGTGCCAGCAGCCCCCTAGCGGGAGGTGTATCAGATACGCAGTATTTT. It is translated as CASSPLAGGVSDTQYF.

This clone was seen only a few times. The chain joins TRBV19 to TRBJ2-6; 7 positions match TRBD1. After removal of 7 bases from V and 0 bases from J, the junction contained 12 bases not matched to a gene. This CDR3 spans 18 amino acids. Germline V gene data show CDR1 as LNHDA and CDR2 as SQIVND (reference sequence). Here the CDR3 DNA reads TGTGCCAGTACAGGGGGTCAGGGTAGATACTCTGGGGCCAACGTCCTGACTTTC. Translating it yields CASTGGQGRYSGANVLTF.

This chain links TRBV27 with TRBJ2-2; TRBD1 aligns across 9 bases. The CDR3 contains 15 residues. Germline lookup yields CDR1 MNHEY and CDR2 SMNVEV (reference sequence). The trim removed 3 bases at V and 4 bases at J, leaving 3 bases unmatched. The DNA of the CDR3 is TGTGCCAGCAGTTTTCTGACAGGGGGCACCGGGGAGCTGTTTTTT. This sequence encodes CASSFLTGGTGELFF.

This clone was recorded once. The rearrangement links TRBV19 to TRBJ1-1; 7 bases fit TRBD1. The CDR3 is made up of 14 amino acids. Germline V gives CDR1 LNHDA, CDR2 SQIVND (reference sequence). V shed 5 bases, J shed 5 bases, and the junction held 8 bases outside the gene matches. CDR3 sequence (DNA): TGTGCCAGTAGTCCTGGACAGGTGAGGACTGAAGCTTTCTTT. This encodes CASSPGQVRTEAFF.

The chain has TRBV5-1 and TRBJ2-2; 8 positions agree with TRBD2. Trimming took 1 base from V and 3 from J; bases not matched to a gene: 2. The CDR3 runs to 15 residues. Per the germline V gene, CDR1 is SGHRS and CDR2 is YFSETQ. CDR3 DNA sequence: TGCGCCAGCAGCTTGTCGCGGGGGGACACCGGGGAGCTGTTTTTT. Its protein product is CASSLSRGDTGELFF.

The chain uses TRBV7-3 and TRBJ1-2; TRBD1 is a possible D gene (5 bases). The V end lost 5 bases, the J end lost 13 bases, and 23 bases lay between the germline ends. Germline V lookup: CDR1 SGHTA, CDR2 FQGTGA. The CDR3 runs 14 residues. CDR3 protein: CASSPLGGESERTF. Written as DNA, the CDR3 is TGTGCCAGCAGCCCCCTCGGGGGAGAGTCGGAGCGCACCTTC.

The V and J genes are TRBV27 and TRBJ2-2; 8 bases match TRBD2. CDR1 and CDR2 from the germline V gene are MNHEY and SMNVEV (reference sequence). Unmatched junction bases numbered 8, after V lost 5 bases and J lost 6 bases. The CDR3 sequence is 15 residues long. For the CDR3, the DNA is TGTGCCAGCAGTCCAGGGACTAGACTGGCCGGGGAGCTGTTTTTT. Encoded protein: CASSPGTRLAGELFF.

This clone was picked up a small number of times. The chain is built from TRBV19 and TRBJ2-1; D is perhaps TRBD2 (6 bases). The CDR3 has 15 amino acids. Germline V gives CDR1 LNHDA, CDR2 SQIVND (reference sequence). V lost 4 bases and J 9 bases, leaving 19 bases between the germline ends. CDR3 DNA: TGTGCCAGTAGTACCAACAGCGGGTCCGGCTCTGAGCAGTTCTTC. Translating gives CASSTNSGSGSEQFF. The entire variable domain, with the rest obtained from reference TRBV19 and TRBJ2-1, is as follows: DGGITQSPKYLFRKEGQNVTLSCEQNLNHDAMYWYRQDPGQGLRLIYYSQIVNDFQKGDIAEGYSVSREKKESFPLTVTSAQKNPTAFYLCASSTNSGSGSEQFFGPGTRLTVL.

The table lists this clone with a few counts. The genes are TRBV2 and TRBJ1-3; possibly TRBD1 for D (6 bases). Germline V gives CDR1 SNHLY, CDR2 FYNNEI. The CDR3 covers 15 residues. The V gene lost 6 bases and the J gene lost 2 bases, with 14 bases spanning the gap. CDR3 region: CASSQGTPPGNTIYF. DNA of the CDR3: TGTGCCAGCAGCCAGGGGACTCCTCCTGGAAACACCATATATTTT.

The chain couples TRBV5-1 to TRBJ2-1, with D possibly being TRBD2 (6 bases). The CDR3 loop spans 16 amino acids. V was cut by 3 bases and J by 7 bases, with 20 bases left in between. CDR1 SGHRS and CDR2 YFSETQ come from the germline V gene. In nucleotides, the CDR3 is TGCGCCAGCAGCTGGAACCCCGGACTAAGTACGAATGAGCAGTTCTTC. This translates into CASSWNPGLSTNEQFF.

The chain couples TRBV14 to TRBJ2-7, with 8 bases lining up with TRBD1. The CDR3 is 16 residues long. Germline CDR1 reads SGHDN; CDR2 reads FVKESK. V was clipped by 3 bases and J by 4 bases; unmatched bases: 11. The CDR3 DNA is TGTGCCAGCAGCCATGCGAGGGGGACAGGCCCATACGAGCAGTACTTC. This gives the protein CASSHARGTGPYEQYF.

On this clone itself: A read error may produce the germline difference seen at one junction end. This chain uses TRBV7-9 with TRBJ2-2; 11 bases agree with TRBD2. Germline assignment: CDR1 SEHNR and CDR2 FQNEAQ (reference sequence). This CDR3 comprises 15 residues. CDR3 coding DNA: TGTGCCAGCAGCCTAGCGGGAGGTAACACCGGGGAGCTGTTTTTT. Its protein product is CASSLAGGNTGELFF.

The chain joins TRBV2 to TRBJ1-1; D gene ambiguous. CDR3 size: 13 residues. The V and J ends lost 11 bases and 0 bases respectively, with 13 bases between them. Germline CDR1 is SNHLY and CDR2 is FYNNEI. The CDR3 loop reads CASSGLVNTEAFF. The CDR3 DNA sequence: TGTGCCTCCTCAGGCTTGGTGAACACTGAAGCTTTCTTT.

The V call is TRBV2, the J call TRBJ2-6; TRBD2 agrees at 8 bases. Germline CDR1 is SNHLY and CDR2 is FYNNEI. The CDR3 is 19 amino acids. The ends lost 6 bases at V and 0 bases at J; junction bases unmatched: 13. The CDR3: CASRVGGGFPPSGANVLTF. The CDR3 nucleotides read TGTGCCAGCAGGGTCGGGGGGGGATTCCCCCCCTCTGGGGCCAACGTCCTGACTTTC.

This clone occurred once. This chain links TRBV2 with TRBJ2-7; D may match TRBD1 or TRBD2 (5 bases each). This CDR3 has 12 amino acids. From germline, CDR1 is SNHLY and CDR2 FYNNEI. V lost 10 bases and J lost 6, with 16 bases in between. CDR3 DNA sequence: TGTGCCACCCGGGACCGGGGTCCCGAGCAGTACTTC. Amino acid sequence: CATRDRGPEQYF.